What follows describes a single TCR beta chain. Some clones are missing from TCRdb's copy, which holds only in-frame ones; the method was immunoSEQ multiplex PCR. The table records 2 million to 2.5 million clones, 85% to 95% of them present only once. Germline CDR1 is SEHNR and CDR2 is FQNEAQ (reference sequence). The CDR3 totals 14 residues. V lost 5 bases to trimming and J lost 6 bases, with 17 bases between them. These data originate in a study of shared clonotypes between healthy human individuals. Study-wide context: Three CD4 naive, three CD4 memory, two CD8 naive and one CD8 memory plate were used per donor.

Material for sequencing was naive CD4+ T cells from PBMCs. Subset of the sample: CD45RA+ positively selected. The chain links TRBV7-9 to TRBJ2-7; D is possibly TRBD1 (6 bases). The sequence derives from a man aged 18 to 29 in good health. Some clones in this sample may be carry-over from other donors' samples. Written as DNA, the CDR3 is TGTGCCAGCAGCCCCTGGGACATTAAATCCGAGCAGTACTTC. As protein: CASSPWDIKSEQYF.